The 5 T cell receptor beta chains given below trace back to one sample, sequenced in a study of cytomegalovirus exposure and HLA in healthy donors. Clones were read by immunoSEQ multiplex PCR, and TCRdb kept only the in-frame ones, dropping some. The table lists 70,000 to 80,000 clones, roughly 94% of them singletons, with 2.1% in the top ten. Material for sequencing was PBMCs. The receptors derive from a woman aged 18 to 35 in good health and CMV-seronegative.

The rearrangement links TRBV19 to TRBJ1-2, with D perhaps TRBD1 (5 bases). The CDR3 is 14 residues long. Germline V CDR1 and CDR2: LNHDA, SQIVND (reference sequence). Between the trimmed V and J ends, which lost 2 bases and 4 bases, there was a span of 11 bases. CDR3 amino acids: CASSISGGAYGYTF. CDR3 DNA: TGTGCCAGTAGTATAAGCGGGGGAGCCTATGGCTACACCTTC.

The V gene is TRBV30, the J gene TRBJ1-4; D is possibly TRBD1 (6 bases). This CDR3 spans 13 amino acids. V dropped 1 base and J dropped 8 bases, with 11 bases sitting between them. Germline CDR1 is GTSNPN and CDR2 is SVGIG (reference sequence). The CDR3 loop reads CAWSDRVEEKLFF. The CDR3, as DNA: TGTGCCTGGAGTGACAGGGTGGAAGAAAAACTGTTTTTT. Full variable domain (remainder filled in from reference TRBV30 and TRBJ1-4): SQTIHQWPATLVQPVGSPLSLECTVEGTSNPNLYWYRQAAGRGLQLLFYSVGIGQISSEVPQNLSASRPQDRQFILSSKKLLLSDSGFYLCAWSDRVEEKLFFGSGTQLSVL.

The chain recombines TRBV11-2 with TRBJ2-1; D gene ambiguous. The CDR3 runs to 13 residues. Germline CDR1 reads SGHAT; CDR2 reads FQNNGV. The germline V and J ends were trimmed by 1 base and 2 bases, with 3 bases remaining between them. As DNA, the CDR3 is TGTGCCAGCAGCTTAGGGCCCTACAATGAGCAGTTCTTC. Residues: CASSLGPYNEQFF.

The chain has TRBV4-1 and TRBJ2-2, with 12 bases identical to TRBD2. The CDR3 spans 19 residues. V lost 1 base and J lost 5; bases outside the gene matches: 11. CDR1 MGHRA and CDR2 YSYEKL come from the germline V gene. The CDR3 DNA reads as TGCGCCAGCAGCCAAGTCCTCGGACTAGCGGGGTCAAATACCGGGGAGCTGTTTTTT. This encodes CASSQVLGLAGSNTGELFF.

The CDR3 region is CASSLVHTTGELFF. Written as DNA, the CDR3 is TGTGCCAGCAGCTTAGTTCACACCACCGGGGAGCTGTTTTTT. The rearrangement uses TRBV11-3 and TRBJ2-2, with D unresolved. Trimming shortened V by 1 base and J by 4 bases, and 7 bases separated the two germline ends. The CDR3 sequence is 14 residues long. Per the germline V gene, CDR1 is SGHNT and CDR2 is YENEEA. Full variable domain (remainder filled in from reference TRBV11-3 and TRBJ2-2): EAGVVQSPRYKIIEKKQPVAFWCNPISGHNTLYWYLQNLGQGPELLIRYENEEAVDDSQLPKDRFSAERLKGVDSTLKIQPAELGDSAVYLCASSLVHTTGELFFGEGSRLTVL.